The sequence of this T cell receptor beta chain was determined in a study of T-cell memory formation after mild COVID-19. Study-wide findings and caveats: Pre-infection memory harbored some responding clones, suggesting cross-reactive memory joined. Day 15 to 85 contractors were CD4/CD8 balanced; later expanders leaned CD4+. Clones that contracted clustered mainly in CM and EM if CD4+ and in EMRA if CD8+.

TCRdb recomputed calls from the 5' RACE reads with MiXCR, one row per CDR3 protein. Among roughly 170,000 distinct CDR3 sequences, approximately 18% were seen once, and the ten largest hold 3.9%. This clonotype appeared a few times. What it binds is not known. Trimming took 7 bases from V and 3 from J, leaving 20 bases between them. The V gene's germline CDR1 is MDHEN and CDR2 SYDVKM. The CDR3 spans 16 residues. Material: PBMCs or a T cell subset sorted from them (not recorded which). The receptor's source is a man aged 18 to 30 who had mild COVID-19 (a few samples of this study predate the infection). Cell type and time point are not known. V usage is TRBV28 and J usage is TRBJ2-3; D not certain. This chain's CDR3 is CASTLRSYNPTDTQYF. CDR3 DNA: TGTGCCAGCACCCTACGGTCCTACAATCCAACAGATACGCAGTATTTT.